These 8 T cell receptor beta chains originate from one sample sequenced in a study of T cell responses to AZD1222 COVID-19 vaccine. Some clones are missing from TCRdb's copy, which holds only in-frame ones; the method was immunoSEQ multiplex PCR. The sample holds some 170,000 clones, approximately 90% seen once. This sample comprised peripheral blood, obtained 28 days after the second dose of the MenACWY control vaccine. The receptors derive from an adult who received the MenACWY meningococcal vaccine as a control.

This clone showed up just once. This rearrangement joins TRBV7-9 to TRBJ1-3; D unresolved. The germline CDR1 and CDR2 sequences are SEHNR and FQNEAQ (reference sequence). There are 14 residues in the CDR3. V lost 2 bases and J lost 4, with 9 bases in between. In DNA, the CDR3 is TGTGCCAGCAGCTTATATACTGGAGGAAACACCATATATTTT. Amino acid sequence: CASSLYTGGNTIYF.

The rearrangement joins TRBV30 to TRBJ1-5; TRBD1 matches 7 bases. This CDR3 region has 14 residues. The junction had 4 bases not matched to a gene; V was cut back by 1 base and J by 4 bases. Germline assignment: CDR1 GTSNPN and CDR2 SVGIG (reference sequence). This chain's CDR3 is CAWSGGTENQPQHF. CDR3 nucleotides: TGTGCCTGGAGTGGGGGGACAGAAAATCAGCCCCAGCATTTT. The complete variable domain, with remaining parts taken from reference TRBV30 and TRBJ1-5, reads SQTIHQWPATLVQPVGSPLSLECTVEGTSNPNLYWYRQAAGRGLQLLFYSVGIGQISSEVPQNLSASRPQDRQFILSSKKLLLSDSGFYLCAWSGGTENQPQHFGDGTRLSIL.

This chain links TRBV7-9 with TRBJ1-2; the D gene is possibly TRBD1 (5 bases). The germline gives CDR1 SEHNR, CDR2 FQNEAQ (reference sequence). The CDR3 runs to 16 residues. The V and J ends lost 4 bases and 5 bases respectively, with 20 bases between them. CDR3 residues: CASSSETVRRGYGYTF. CDR3 nucleotide sequence: TGTGCCAGCAGCTCCGAGACAGTCCGGCGGGGGTATGGCTACACCTTC.

Concerning this clone itself: Additional DNA sequences in this sample encode the identical CDR3. The CDR3 DNA sequence: TGTGCCAGCTCACCGGGACGAAATGAAAAACTGTTTTTT. Residues: CASSPGRNEKLFF. The chain uses TRBV18 and TRBJ1-4; D perhaps matches TRBD1 (5 bases). V was cut by 3 bases and J by 5 bases, with 7 bases left in between. The CDR3 is made up of 13 amino acids. Per the germline V gene, CDR1 is KGHSH and CDR2 is LQKENI.

As DNA, the CDR3 is TGTGCCAGCAGCCAAGCGGAGACCTACGAGCAGTACTTC. Its translation: CASSQAETYEQYF. The chain joins TRBV21-1 to TRBJ2-7; the table's D call, TRBD2, was not checked against the DNA. TRBV21-1 is labeled a pseudogene. This CDR3 has 13 amino acids.

This rearrangement joins TRBV5-5 to TRBJ1-5; a possible D gene is TRBD1 (6 bases). Looked up from germline, CDR1 is SGHKS and CDR2 is YYEKEE (reference sequence). Trimming stripped 1 base from V and 1 base from J, with 12 bases between. The CDR3 loop spans 16 amino acids. DNA of the CDR3: TGTGCCAGCAGCTTGAGGGGGGGCAGCAGCAATCAGCCCCAGCATTTT. Its protein is CASSLRGGSSNQPQHF.

This clone occurred once. The rearrangement uses TRBV30 and TRBJ2-5; D gene ambiguous. Trimming removed 1 base from V and 2 bases from J, with 2 bases in between. The CDR3 spans 11 residues. Germline values: CDR1 GTSNPN, CDR2 SVGIG (reference sequence). The CDR3: CAWSEQETQYF. The CDR3 coding sequence is TGTGCCTGGAGTGAACAAGAGACCCAGTACTTC.

The chain combines TRBV6-2 or TRBV6-3 with TRBJ2-2; TRBD2 might be the D (5 bases). V shed 6 bases and J shed 4 bases, with 21 bases lying between them. In germline, CDR1 is MNHEY, CDR2 SVGEGT. This CDR3 spans 17 amino acids. Here the CDR3 reads CASSPTIPRVGTGELFF. In DNA, the CDR3 is TGTGCCAGCAGCCCTACTATCCCGAGGGTAGGCACCGGGGAGCTGTTTTTT.